The present entry profiles one T cell receptor beta chain with its context. Its specificity is unknown. This was the immunoSEQ v3 assay. Measured with immunoSEQ multiplex PCR; TCRdb has only the in-frame clones, and not every one. Of 25,000 to 30,000 clones in the sample, roughly three fifths were seen once. The germline CDR1 and CDR2 sequences are SNHLY and FYNNEI. CDR3 length: 17 amino acids. J was trimmed by 2 bases and V by 5 bases; bases with no gene match: 9. This record comes from a study of TIL therapy for anti-PD-1-resistant metastatic lung cancer. Overall study: Tumors had a median PD-L1 proportion score of 6%. Regarding the study as a whole: Patients were highly selected, enriched for treatment-naive, never-smoker and oncogene-addicted cases. Compared with baseline intratumoral T cells, expanded TIL cultures were more clonal and less diverse (6% vs 31%).

The time point is: pre-treatment sample, taken before nivolumab and TIL therapy. The tumor samples were excised metastases, mostly pleural nodules or supraclavicular lymph nodes. Patients were adults with stage 4 NSCLC. This clonotype was obtained from a woman aged 30 to 85 with non-small cell lung cancer. The specimen was tumor tissue, collected at baseline. This chain links TRBV2 with TRBJ1-5; 10 positions agree with TRBD1. For the CDR3, the DNA is TGTGCCAGCAGTTCGACAGGGGGCGCGAGGGGCAATCAGCCCCAGCATTTT. This gives the protein CASSSTGGARGNQPQHF.